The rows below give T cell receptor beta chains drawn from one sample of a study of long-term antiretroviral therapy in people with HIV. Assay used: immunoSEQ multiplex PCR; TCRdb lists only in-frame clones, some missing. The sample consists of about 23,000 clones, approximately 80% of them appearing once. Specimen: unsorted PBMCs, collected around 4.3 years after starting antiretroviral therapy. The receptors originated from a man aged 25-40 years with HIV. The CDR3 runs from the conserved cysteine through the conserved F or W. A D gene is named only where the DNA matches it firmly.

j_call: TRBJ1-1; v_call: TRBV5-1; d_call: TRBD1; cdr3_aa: CASSSGQGASTEAFF
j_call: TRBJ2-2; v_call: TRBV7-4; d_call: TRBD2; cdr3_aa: CASSLAFGTSTRANTGELFF
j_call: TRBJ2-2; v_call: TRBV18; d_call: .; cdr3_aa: CASSPPGGTVLPGELFF
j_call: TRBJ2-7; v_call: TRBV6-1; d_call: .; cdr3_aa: CASSEVGSFLSEQYF
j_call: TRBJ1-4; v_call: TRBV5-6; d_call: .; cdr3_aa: CASSLEDNEKLFF
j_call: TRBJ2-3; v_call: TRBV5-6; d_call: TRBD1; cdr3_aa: CASSDYLGTGGTDTQYF
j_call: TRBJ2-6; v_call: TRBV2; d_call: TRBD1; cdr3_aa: CASRQGLDSGANVLTF
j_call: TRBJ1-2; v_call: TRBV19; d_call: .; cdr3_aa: CASSIELRLTNYGYTF
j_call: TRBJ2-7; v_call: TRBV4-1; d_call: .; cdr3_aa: CASSVHYEQYF
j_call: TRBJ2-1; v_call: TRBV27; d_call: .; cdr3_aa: CASSFSPNSYNEQFF
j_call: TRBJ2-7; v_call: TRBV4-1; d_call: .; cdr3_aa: CASSQDGALEQYF
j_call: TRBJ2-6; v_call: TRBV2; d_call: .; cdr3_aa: CASTPESSGANVLTF
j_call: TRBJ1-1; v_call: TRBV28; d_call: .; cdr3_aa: CASSTRIEAFF
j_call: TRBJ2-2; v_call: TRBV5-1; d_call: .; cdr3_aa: CASGTLTGPSGELFF
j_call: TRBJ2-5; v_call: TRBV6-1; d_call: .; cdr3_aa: CASSGTSPRETQYF
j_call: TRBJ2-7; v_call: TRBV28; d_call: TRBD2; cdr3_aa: CASSLPRDYDEQYF
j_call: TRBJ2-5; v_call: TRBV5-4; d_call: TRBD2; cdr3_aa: CASSLVALAGGHSKKTQYF
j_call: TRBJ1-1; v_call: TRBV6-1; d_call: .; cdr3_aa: CASSWTVNTEAFF
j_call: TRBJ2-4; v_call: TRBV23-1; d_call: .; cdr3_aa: CASSLPLRGRSKNIQYF
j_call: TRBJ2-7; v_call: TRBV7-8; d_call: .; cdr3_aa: CASSFNPIEYEQYF
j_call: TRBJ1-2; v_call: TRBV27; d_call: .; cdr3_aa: CASSPDTGFHGYTF
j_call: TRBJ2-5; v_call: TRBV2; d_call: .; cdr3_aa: CASSEPGRGEETQYF
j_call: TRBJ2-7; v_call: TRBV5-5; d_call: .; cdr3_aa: CASSGSYEQYF
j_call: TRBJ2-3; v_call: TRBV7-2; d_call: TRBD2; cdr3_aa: CASSRGLAGGYDRDTQYF
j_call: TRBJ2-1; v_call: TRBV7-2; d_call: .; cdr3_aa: CASSLHGVWEQFF
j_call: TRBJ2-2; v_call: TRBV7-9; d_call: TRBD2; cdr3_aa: CASSPGLAGRETGELFF
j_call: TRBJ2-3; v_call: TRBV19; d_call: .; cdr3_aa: CASGSGPSTDTQYF
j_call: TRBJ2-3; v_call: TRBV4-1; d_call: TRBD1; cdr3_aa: CASSLRQGALSTDTQYF
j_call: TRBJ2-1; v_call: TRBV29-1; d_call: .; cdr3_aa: CSVEERGHAPLLAPRSSYNEQFF
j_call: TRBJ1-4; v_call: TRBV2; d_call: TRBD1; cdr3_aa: CASRGRTGSYEKLFF
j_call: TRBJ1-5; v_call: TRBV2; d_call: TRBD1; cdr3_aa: CASSPTGGESQHF
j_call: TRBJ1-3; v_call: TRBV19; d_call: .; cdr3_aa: CASSIVVSGNTIYF
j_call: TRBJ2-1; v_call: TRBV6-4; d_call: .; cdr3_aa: CASSETERDEQFF
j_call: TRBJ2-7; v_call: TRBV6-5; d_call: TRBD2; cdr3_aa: CASSYSGRASYEQYF
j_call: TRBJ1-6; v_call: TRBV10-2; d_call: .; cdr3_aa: CASSEWAGTDSPLHF
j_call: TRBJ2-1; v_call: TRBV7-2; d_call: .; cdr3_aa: CASSLEGRFWNEQFF
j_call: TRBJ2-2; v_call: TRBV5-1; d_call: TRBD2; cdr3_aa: CASEPGLAVSGELFF
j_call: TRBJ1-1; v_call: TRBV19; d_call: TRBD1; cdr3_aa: CASSRTGATEAFF
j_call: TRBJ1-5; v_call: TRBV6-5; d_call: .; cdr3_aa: CASSLGRGMSNQPQHF
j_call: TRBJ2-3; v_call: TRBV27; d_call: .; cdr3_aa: CASSPTGATDTQYF
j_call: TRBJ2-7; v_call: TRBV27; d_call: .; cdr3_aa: CASSLAVSSYEQYF